One TCR beta chain is described in this entry. Antigen specificity is unknown. CDR1 is MDHEN, CDR2 SYDVKM, per germline. This CDR3 is 15 amino acids long. V was clipped by 6 bases and J by 7 bases; unmatched bases: 6. Amplification used 60 Vbeta primers and 13 Jbeta primers. Sequencing used immunoSEQ multiplex PCR; TCRdb keeps in-frame clones, though not all of them. This table has some 210,000 clones, about 90% appearing once. The sample is drawn from a study of cytomegalovirus exposure and HLA in healthy donors. The overall study: About 83 million unique TCRs from HLA-typed donors made up an early data release. General study points: Later analysis identified a missense DCLRE1C variant that was linked to TCR beta V- and J-gene trimming. Reports described diagnosis of cytomegalovirus status by the classifier as highly specific and sensitive.

This receptor was obtained from a man aged 25 to 40 in good health and CMV-seronegative. The chain uses TRBV28 and TRBJ2-1; 13 nucleotides match TRBD2. The sequenced sample consisted of PBMCs. The CDR3 spells CASSRRTSGRNEQFF. The CDR3 nucleotides are TGTGCCAGCAGCCGACGGACTAGCGGGAGAAATGAGCAGTTCTTC.